This entry features one T cell receptor beta chain sequence. Its antigen is currently unknown. The record originates from a study of T cells in Graves' hyperthyroidism and ophthalmopathy. Study-level findings and limits: Most thyroid clonotypes with frequency above 0.001 were detected in blood.

Trimming removed 6 bases at V and 0 bases at J, with 15 bases between. This CDR3 has 16 residues. The germline V gene encodes CDR1 MNHEY and CDR2 SVGEGT. TCR beta CDR3 regions were amplified from RNA. Researchers ran a first-round RT-PCR on the TCR CDR3 using the HTBI primer set. One entry per CDR3 protein results from TCRdb running MiXCR on the multiplex PCR reads. The profile shows around 190,000 distinct CDR3 sequences, roughly 17% of them singletons. The sequencing input was blood. This TCR was recovered from a woman between 45 and 65 years old with Graves' hyperthyroidism. The rearrangement uses TRBV6-2 or TRBV6-3 and TRBJ2-1, with D hard to call. DNA of the CDR3: TGTGCCAGCAGGGCCGATTACCTCTTCTCCTACAATGAGCAGTTCTTC. Its protein is CASRADYLFSYNEQFF.